This T cell receptor (beta chain) was sequenced for a study of blood T cell repertoires in COVID-19. About the research overall: Researchers got acute and convalescent COVID-19 samples from the United States, Italy and Spain. PBMCs, B-cell-depleted T cells, or T cells were the source of the cDNA or gDNA that made up the material.

Authors' processing steps: How many nucleated cells were present was estimated from reference gene primer amplification. Only in-frame clones appear in the TCRdb table, and some are missing; sequencing was by immunoSEQ multiplex PCR. Clonal size and the V and J genes are those of that table, whereas D and trimming came from the DNA. The sample contains about 42,000 clones, about 81% of which appear only once. The sample taken for sequencing was peripheral blood. This TCR was recovered from a human donor in a cohort sampled during active COVID-19.

CDR3 in DNA: TGTGCCACCAGTGGTATTAGCGGCAATGAGCAGTTCTTC. It yields the protein CATSGISGNEQFF. V usage is TRBV24-1 and J usage is TRBJ2-1, with TRBD2 as a possible D gene (6 bases). CDR3 size: 13 residues. Germline V gene sequence: CDR1 KGHDR, CDR2 SFDVKD. The V and J ends lost 5 bases and 6 bases respectively, with 10 bases between them.